The T cell receptor beta chain described here comes from a study of shared clonotypes between healthy human individuals. The donor cohort consisted entirely of Caucasian adults residing in Nashville, Tennessee. Germline V gene lookup returns CDR1 MGHDK and CDR2 SYGVNS. This CDR3 comprises 14 residues. Trimming shortened V by 6 bases and J by 0 bases, and 8 bases separated the two germline ends. Replicate PCRs for sorted subsets used 200 ng DNA; this equaled about 30,000 T cell genomes. Assay: immunoSEQ multiplex PCR; the TCRdb copy retains only in-frame clones and omits some. The table records roughly 2 million clones, about 94% of them present only once. General study points: The study found lower generation probabilities in non-shared clonotypes than in those shared by all four donors.

In regard to this clone: What it binds is not known.

What was sequenced was naive CD4+ T cells sorted from blood. Regarding subset: CD45RA+ positively selected. This chain joins TRBV25-1 and TRBJ1-4; a possible D gene is TRBD1 (5 bases). The TCR sequence derives from a man in his late teens or twenties in good health. The CDR3 reads CASRGLATNEKLFF. DNA for the CDR3: TGTGCCAGCAGGGGACTGGCAACTAATGAAAAACTGTTTTTT.